This T cell receptor (beta chain) was identified in a study of low-dose radiotherapy and immunotherapy resistance in tumors (dated by TCRdb to 2022 to 2024). Notes on the research overall: Patients in Cohort 1 were given 0.5 Gy per fraction every 2 weeks, and the prescribed total PTV dose was 6.5 Gy. For Cohort 2, the dose was 1 Gy per fraction given every two weeks, adding up to 13 Gy in total across 26 weeks. Nivolumab was administered intravenously as a 240 mg flat dose every two weeks, and ipilimumab was administered intravenously at 1 mg/kg every six weeks. Cyclophosphamide 200 mg/m2 was administered intravenously every two weeks, one day before each radiation and immunotherapy administration. Starting on cycle 1 day 1, patients took 300 mg of aspirin by mouth once daily for four cycles. No randomization into treatment groups was done for the people taking part in the trial. Eight patients were included in the translational analysis: three from the first dose cohort and the first five from the second dose cohort.

The CDR3 contains 15 residues, cysteine and phenylalanine counted. Solely the CDR3 DNA is kept, with 45 bases framed from the first base. The V and J ends are trimmed by 8 bases and 2 bases, leaving 13 bases between them. There are many counts of this clonotype. Its target antigen remains unknown. No clone much larger than this one lies a single base away; base qualities are absent. The label giving this sample's time point can be read as: before trial treatment. Donors were enrolled in RACIN, a single-arm phase I dose-escalation trial combining nivolumab, ipilimumab, aspirin, low-dose cyclophosphamide and low-dose radiotherapy. Eligible patients had advanced, TIL-negative solid tumors. Sequencing relied on an Illumina HiSeq 2500. First-strand cDNA was synthesized with Superscript III and a set of TRAV- and TRBV-specific primers, covering both TCRalpha and TCRbeta chains. TCRs were amplified for 15 to 20 PCR cycles with Phusion, using a constant-region primer paired with the adapter attached to the V primers. Amplification of the isolated mRNA was done with the MessageAmp II aRNA Amplification Kit, which involved a roughly 15-hour in vitro transcription at 37 degrees C. The Dynabeads mRNA DIRECT Purification Kit was used to isolate mRNA for TCR sequencing. Indexed Illumina adapters were added in a second Phusion PCR of roughly 27 cycles, and the PCR products were purified with AMPure XP beads. The study's processing was this. Using custom Perl scripts, TCR sequences that encoded the same protein were pooled, out-of-frame sequences were dropped, and the abundance of each clonotype was calculated. Any TCR sequence backed by just one read was left out of the analysis. The metrics used to describe the repertoires included Shannon entropy, Gini index, clonality, richness, and the frequency of TCRs shared between repertoires. TCRdb ran its own pipeline on the public reads, namely fastp trimming at Q25 and MiXCR clone calling, and kept in-frame beta chains. Each entry is one CDR3 protein sequence, shown with its most common DNA and genes. TCRdb, rather than the study authors, made the V and J calls. The sample table holds 60,000 to 75,000 distinct CDR3 sequences, of which less than 30% were seen once. The top ten constitute 6.5% to 8% of the sample.

This specimen was PBMCs, taken before treatment. The chain joins TRBV12-3 or TRBV12-4 to TRBJ2-6; too little of a D gene remains to name it. This TCR derives from a male donor with rectosigmoid adenocarcinoma. At the DNA level, the sequence is TGTGCCAGCTGCTTTACTACCGCTGGGGCCAACGTCCTGACTTTC. It translates as CASCFTTAGANVLTF.